This T cell receptor beta chain came from a study of T cells expressing NK-cell markers. Reprocessing the 5' RACE reads, TCRdb reports a single entry for every CDR3 protein and omits DNA. This table holds about 550,000 distinct CDR3 sequences. General study findings and limits: Specificity for HCMV among expanded NKG2C+ T cell clones was not established.

Regarding this clonotype: Its antigen is unidentified.

CDR3 length: 16 amino acids. Germline V gives CDR1 SGHDT, CDR2 YYEEEE. Sequencing used blood T cells: a sorted CD56 or NKG2C T cell subset, CD4+ or CD8+ T cells, or bulk PBMC T cells (not recorded which). The chain links TRBV5-6 to TRBJ2-4. The source of this sequence is a man between 18 and 29 years old in good health. CDR3: CASSLASVGAKNIQYF.